A selection of T cell receptor beta chains follows, all from one sample in a study of blood T cell repertoires in COVID-19. Produced via immunoSEQ multiplex PCR; TCRdb's table is partial and in-frame only. The sample includes about 150,000 clones, around 85% of them seen just once. Material: peripheral blood. The receptors were gathered from a man in his 60s with COVID-19, enrolled during active disease. Both conserved end residues are part of each CDR3. A D gene is named only where the DNA matches it firmly. Clone size is given for some rows only: seen once, a few or many times, or a class if the clone is expanded.

cdr3_nt cdr3_aa j_call clone_size d_call v_call
TGTGCCAGCAGTTACGGACGGGGAAGAGGGAACGAGCAGTACTTC CASSYGRGRGNEQYF TRBJ2-7 - - TRBV6-2/TRBV6-3
TGTGCCAGCAGTGGTCAGGGAACCCCCTACAATGAGCAGTTCTTC CASSGQGTPYNEQFF TRBJ2-1 - - TRBV2
TGTGCCTGGAGTGGGACTACCAACAATGAGCAGTTCTTC CAWSGTTNNEQFF TRBJ2-1 - - TRBV30
TGTGCCAGCAGCTTATTCTGGGCGAGCGGGGGCGATACGCAGTATTTT CASSLFWASGGDTQYF TRBJ2-3 once TRBD2 TRBV7-2
TGTGCCAGCAGCAACCCGGGGGAGCCGAAAGAGACCCAGTACTTC CASSNPGEPKETQYF TRBJ2-5 - - TRBV9
TGTGCCAGCAGCTGGTCGGGGAACACTGAAGCTTTCTTT CASSWSGNTEAFF TRBJ1-1 - - TRBV7-9
TGTGCCAGCAGCCCCGAGGTCACTGAAGCTTTCTTT CASSPEVTEAFF TRBJ1-1 - - TRBV7-2
TGTGCCAGCAGCTTGGGGCCCGGTGCCCACGAGCAGTACTTC CASSLGPGAHEQYF TRBJ2-7 - - TRBV7-9
TGTGCCAGCAGTCCAGGGGGCTACGAGCAGTACTTC CASSPGGYEQYF TRBJ2-7 few TRBD1 TRBV6-5
TGTGCCAGCACTGAACAACTTGGGACAGCGAACACCGGGGAGCTGTTTTTT CASTEQLGTANTGELFF TRBJ2-2 - TRBD1 TRBV6-1
TGTGCCAGCAGGGACCGACGGGGGGGATCGGGTGGCTACACCTTC CASRDRRGGSGGYTF TRBJ1-2 - - TRBV28
TGTGCCAGTAATCAGGGACAGGGGACGGGCAATCAGCCCCAGCATTTT CASNQGQGTGNQPQHF TRBJ1-5 - TRBD1 TRBV19
TGTGCCAGCAGCTTAGCCGGCTTCTTGCGGGGTTACTACAATGAGCAGTTCTTC CASSLAGFLRGYYNEQFF TRBJ2-1 - - TRBV7-8
TGTGCCAGCTCACACGGACAGGTGAACACTGAAGCTTTCTTT CASSHGQVNTEAFF TRBJ1-1 - TRBD1 TRBV18
TGTGCCAGCAGCTTGGCGACAGGGGAGTATGGCTACACCTTC CASSLATGEYGYTF TRBJ1-2 once TRBD1 TRBV5-5
TGTGCCAGCAGCCCGAATATAGGGGATTCCTACAATGAGCAGTTCTTC CASSPNIGDSYNEQFF TRBJ2-1 - - TRBV7-3
TGTGCCACCAGTGATCCCGTGGGCAGGACAGATACGCAGTATTTT CATSDPVGRTDTQYF TRBJ2-3 - - TRBV24-1
TGTGCCAGCAGTCAAAGGGGACAGGCGGCCACTGAAGCTTTCTTT CASSQRGQAATEAFF TRBJ1-1 few TRBD1 TRBV2
TGTGCCAGCAGCTCCACAGGGGGGGGCCAGCCCCAGCATTTT CASSSTGGGQPQHF TRBJ1-5 - TRBD1 TRBV7-9
TGTGCCAGCAGCATCCTCCAGGGATACAATGAGCAGTTCTTC CASSILQGYNEQFF TRBJ2-1 few - TRBV6-2/TRBV6-3
TGTGCCAGCAGCTTAAGTCCAACACCCTACGAGCAGTACTTC CASSLSPTPYEQYF TRBJ2-7 - - TRBV7-9
TGTGCCAGCAGCTTGGTGACAGGGGCTGGCTACACCTTC CASSLVTGAGYTF TRBJ1-2 - TRBD1 TRBV5-4
TGTGCCAGCAGCTTAGAATCTTCGGCCGCGGGCGAGCAGTACTTC CASSLESSAAGEQYF TRBJ2-7 - - TRBV11-3
TGTGCCAGCAGCTCACTACAGGGAGTTGGGACCGGGGAGCTGTTTTTT CASSSLQGVGTGELFF TRBJ2-2 - - TRBV7-3
TGTGCCAGCAGCCTACGGGACTATTACAATGAGCAGTTCTTC CASSLRDYYNEQFF TRBJ2-1 - TRBD2 TRBV5-4
TGTGCCAGCAGTCCGGGACAGGGCTCTAATTCACCCCTCCACTTT CASSPGQGSNSPLHF TRBJ1-6 - TRBD1 TRBV28
TGTGCCATCAGTCGACTAGCGGGGGGGCAAGATACGCAGTATTTT CAISRLAGGQDTQYF TRBJ2-3 - TRBD2 TRBV10-3
TGCGCCAGCAGCGAGGGACAGGGGGCTGGTAATGAAAAACTGTTTTTT CASSEGQGAGNEKLFF TRBJ1-4 - TRBD1 TRBV5-1
TGTGCCAGCTCACCAGCCGGGACAGGGAACAACGAGCAGTACTTC CASSPAGTGNNEQYF TRBJ2-7 - TRBD1 TRBV18
TGTGCCAGCTCACCGGGCCCGGGACAGGGAGTAGGGCTATTTGGTACAGATACGCAGTATTTT CASSPGPGQGVGLFGTDTQYF TRBJ2-3 - TRBD1 TRBV18
TGTGCCAGCTCGGGGGGGCTCGATGAAAAACTGTTTTTT CASSGGLDEKLFF TRBJ1-4 - - TRBV18
TGTGCCAGCAGCAACGGTTCAACTAATGAAAAACTGTTTTTT CASSNGSTNEKLFF TRBJ1-4 - - TRBV21-1
TGTGCCAGCAGCAAAAGCGGTGGCGGGAGGGCGTATAATGAGCAGTTCTTC CASSKSGGGRAYNEQFF TRBJ2-1 - TRBD2 TRBV7-9
TGTGCCAGCAGCTTAGGGGCTGCAGAAGAGACCCAGTACTTC CASSLGAAEETQYF TRBJ2-5 - - TRBV7-2
TGTGCCGTACACAGGGGGGGAGGGGATCAGCCCCAGCATTTT CAVHRGGGDQPQHF TRBJ1-5 - TRBD1 TRBV6-6
TGTGCCACCAGCGTCGACAGGGCAAACACCGGGGAGCTGTTTTTT CATSVDRANTGELFF TRBJ2-2 - TRBD1 TRBV15
TGTGCCAGCAGCCCCCAGACAGGGATGAACACTGAAGCTTTCTTT CASSPQTGMNTEAFF TRBJ1-1 - TRBD1 TRBV7-6
TGTGCCAGCAGTTTACTCGTCACTGAAGCTTTCTTT CASSLLVTEAFF TRBJ1-1 - - TRBV12-3/TRBV12-4
TGTGCCTGGAGTGTACGAGGCAGGGGGTCTCAGCCCCAGCATTTT CAWSVRGRGSQPQHF TRBJ1-5 few TRBD1 TRBV30
TGTGCCAGTAGTATAGATAAGCTAGCGGGAGGTGGCGGGACCCAGTACTTC CASSIDKLAGGGGTQYF TRBJ2-5 - TRBD2 TRBV19
TGCAGCGTTGTAAGGGGGTTATCCTACGAGCAGTACTTC CSVVRGLSYEQYF TRBJ2-7 few - TRBV29-1
TGTGCCAGCAGCACTTCCGGGACAGGAGGTTCACCCCTCCACTTT CASSTSGTGGSPLHF TRBJ1-6 - TRBD1 TRBV7-9
TGCAGTGCTAGTTTAGGGCAGGGGGCTGGTGAGCAGTTCTTC CSASLGQGAGEQFF TRBJ2-1 - TRBD1 TRBV20-1
TGTGCCAGCAGAGACCGAGGACAGGGACCCTACGAGCAGTACTTC CASRDRGQGPYEQYF TRBJ2-7 - TRBD1 TRBV16
TGTGCCAGCAGCTTAGACCCAGGGGCCACTGGAAACACCATATATTTT CASSLDPGATGNTIYF TRBJ1-3 - - TRBV7-2
TGTGCCAGCAGCTCCAGGGTCCGAGACTCTGGAAACACCATATATTTT CASSSRVRDSGNTIYF TRBJ1-3 once - TRBV7-8
TGTGCCAGCAGCTTGATTCGGAGCCGACCTGGGAGCACAGATACGCAGTATTTT CASSLIRSRPGSTDTQYF TRBJ2-3 once - TRBV5-6
TGTGCCAGCAGGAAACAGAACATGAACACTGAAGCTTTCTTT CASRKQNMNTEAFF TRBJ1-1 - - TRBV2
TGTGCCAGCTCACAGGGCCCGGGGGTCGCCTACGAGCAGTACTTC CASSQGPGVAYEQYF TRBJ2-7 - - TRBV18
TGCGCCAGCAGCGGGGGACAGGGGGTGCTCGGCTACACCTTC CASSGGQGVLGYTF TRBJ1-2 - TRBD1 TRBV5-1
TGTGCCAGCAGCCTTTTCTCCTACGAGCAGTACTTC CASSLFSYEQYF TRBJ2-7 - - TRBV7-2
TGTGCCAGCAGCGAGAACAGGGGTCTACGTGTATTCACGCCCCTCCACTTT CASSENRGLRVFTPLHF TRBJ1-6 - TRBD1 TRBV14
TGTGCCAGCAGTCCCCGGCGACAGGTTTCCAGCATCCACGAGCAGTACTTC CASSPRRQVSSIHEQYF TRBJ2-7 few - TRBV7-2
TGTGCCAGCTCACCCGGGACAGGGGTTGGTCAGCCCCAGCATTTT CASSPGTGVGQPQHF TRBJ1-5 - TRBD1 TRBV18
TGTGCCAGCAGCCGCGACAGACTTCAAATCTACGAGCAGTACTTC CASSRDRLQIYEQYF TRBJ2-7 - - TRBV6-6
TGTGCCAGCCACGAGGGGGACGAGCAGTACTTC CASHEGDEQYF TRBJ2-7 - - TRBV25-1
TGCGCCAGCAGCTTGGCCCGTTCAGGCTCTGGAAACACCATATATTTT CASSLARSGSGNTIYF TRBJ1-3 once - TRBV5-1
TGTGCCAGTAGTATAGCTCCTAGCAATTCACCCCTCCACTTT CASSIAPSNSPLHF TRBJ1-6 - - TRBV19
TGTGCCAGCTCACCAGAAGGGGGCACCGGGGAGCTGTTTTTT CASSPEGGTGELFF TRBJ2-2 - - TRBV18